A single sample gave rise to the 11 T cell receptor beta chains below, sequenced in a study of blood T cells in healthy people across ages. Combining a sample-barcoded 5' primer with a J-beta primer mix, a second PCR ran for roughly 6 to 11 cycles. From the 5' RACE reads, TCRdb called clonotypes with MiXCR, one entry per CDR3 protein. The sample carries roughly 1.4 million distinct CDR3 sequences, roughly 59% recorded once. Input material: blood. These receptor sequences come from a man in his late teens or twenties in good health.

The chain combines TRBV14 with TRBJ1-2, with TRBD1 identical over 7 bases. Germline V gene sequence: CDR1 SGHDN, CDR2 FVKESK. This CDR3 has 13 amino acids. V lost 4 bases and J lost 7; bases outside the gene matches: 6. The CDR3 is CASSPGGSGGYTF. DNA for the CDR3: TGTGCCAGCAGCCCAGGGGGTTCAGGTGGCTACACCTTC.

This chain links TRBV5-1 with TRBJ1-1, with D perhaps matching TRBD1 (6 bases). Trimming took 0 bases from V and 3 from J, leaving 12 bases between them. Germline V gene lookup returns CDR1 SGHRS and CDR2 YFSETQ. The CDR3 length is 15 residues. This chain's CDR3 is CASSLAPGQHTEAFF. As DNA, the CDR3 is TGCGCCAGCAGCTTGGCCCCCGGACAGCACACTGAAGCTTTCTTT.

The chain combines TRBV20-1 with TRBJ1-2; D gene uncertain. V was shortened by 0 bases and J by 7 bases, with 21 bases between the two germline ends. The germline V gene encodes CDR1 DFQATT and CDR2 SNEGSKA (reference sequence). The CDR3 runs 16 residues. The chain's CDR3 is CSARDIGEWVGSGYTF. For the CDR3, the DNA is TGCAGTGCTAGAGATATTGGGGAGTGGGTAGGATCTGGCTACACCTTC.

This chain's CDR3 is CASSFHRGLGKNIQYF. CDR3 DNA: TGTGCCAGCAGTTTTCACAGGGGGCTCGGCAAAAACATTCAGTACTTC. This rearrangement joins TRBV12-3 or TRBV12-4 to TRBJ2-4, with 9 nucleotides matching TRBD1. The V segment lost 3 bases and the J segment 3 bases; nucleotides outside the gene matches: 6. This CDR3 has 16 amino acids.

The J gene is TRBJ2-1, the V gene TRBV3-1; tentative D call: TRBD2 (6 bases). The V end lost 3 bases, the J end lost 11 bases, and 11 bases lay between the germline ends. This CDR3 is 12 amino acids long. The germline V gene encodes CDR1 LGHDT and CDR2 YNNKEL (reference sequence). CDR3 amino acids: CASSHRGAQQFF. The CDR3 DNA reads TGTGCCAGCAGCCACCGCGGGGCTCAGCAGTTCTTC.

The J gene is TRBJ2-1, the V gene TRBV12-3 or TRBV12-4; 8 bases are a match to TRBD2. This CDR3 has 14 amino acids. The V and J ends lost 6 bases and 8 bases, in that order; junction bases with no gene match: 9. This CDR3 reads CASSLGTRSDEQFF. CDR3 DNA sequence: TGTGCCAGCAGCCTTGGGACTAGGTCGGATGAGCAGTTCTTC.

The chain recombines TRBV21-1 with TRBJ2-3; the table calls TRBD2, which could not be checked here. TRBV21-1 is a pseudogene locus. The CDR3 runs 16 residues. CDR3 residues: CASTWITSENTDTQYF. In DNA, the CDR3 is TGTGCCAGCACCTGGATTACTAGCGAAAACACAGATACGCAGTATTTT.

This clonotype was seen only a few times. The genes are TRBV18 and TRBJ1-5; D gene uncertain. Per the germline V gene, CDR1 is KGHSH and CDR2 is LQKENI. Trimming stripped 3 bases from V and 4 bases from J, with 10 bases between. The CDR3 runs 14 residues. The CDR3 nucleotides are TGTGCCAGCTCACCCCCTGGGTTGAATCAGCCCCAGCATTTT. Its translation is CASSPPGLNQPQHF.

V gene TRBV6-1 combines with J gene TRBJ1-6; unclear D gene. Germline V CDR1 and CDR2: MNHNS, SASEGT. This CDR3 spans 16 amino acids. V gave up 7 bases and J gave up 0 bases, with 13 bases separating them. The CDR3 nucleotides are TGTGCCAGCAATGCCGACGGATACTCCTATAATTCACCCCTCCACTTT. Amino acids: CASNADGYSYNSPLHF.

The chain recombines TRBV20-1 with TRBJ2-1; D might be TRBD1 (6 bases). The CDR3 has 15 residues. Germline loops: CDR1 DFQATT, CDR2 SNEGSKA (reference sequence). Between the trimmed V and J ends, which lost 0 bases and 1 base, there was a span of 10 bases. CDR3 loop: CSARDMRGSYNEQFF. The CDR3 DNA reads TGCAGTGCTAGAGATATGAGGGGGTCCTACAATGAGCAGTTCTTC.

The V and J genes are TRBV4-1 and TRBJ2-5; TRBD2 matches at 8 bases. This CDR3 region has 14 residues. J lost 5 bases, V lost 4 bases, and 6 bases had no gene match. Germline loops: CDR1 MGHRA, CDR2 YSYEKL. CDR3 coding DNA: TGCGCCAGCAGCCTTCGGACTAGCACTGAGACCCAGTACTTC. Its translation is CASSLRTSTETQYF.